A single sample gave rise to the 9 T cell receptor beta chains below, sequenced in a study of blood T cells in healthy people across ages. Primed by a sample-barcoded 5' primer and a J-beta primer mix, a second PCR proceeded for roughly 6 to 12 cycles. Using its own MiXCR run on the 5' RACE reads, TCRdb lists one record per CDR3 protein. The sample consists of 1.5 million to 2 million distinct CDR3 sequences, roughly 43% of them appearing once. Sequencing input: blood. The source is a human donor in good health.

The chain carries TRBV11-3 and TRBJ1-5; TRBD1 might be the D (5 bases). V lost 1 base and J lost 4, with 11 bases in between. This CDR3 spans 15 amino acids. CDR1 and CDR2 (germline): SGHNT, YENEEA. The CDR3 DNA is TGTGCCAGCAGCTTAGGACAGCTCAGGAATCAGCCCCAGCATTTT. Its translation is CASSLGQLRNQPQHF.

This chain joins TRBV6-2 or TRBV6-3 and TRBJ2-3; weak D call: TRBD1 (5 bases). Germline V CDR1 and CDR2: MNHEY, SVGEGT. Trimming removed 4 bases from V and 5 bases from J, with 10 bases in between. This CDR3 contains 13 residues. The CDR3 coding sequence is TGTGCCAGCAGTTGGACACGAGGAGATACGCAGTATTTT. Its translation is CASSWTRGDTQYF.

The chain's CDR3 is CASSFEVDSYEQYF. Written as DNA, the CDR3 is TGCGCCAGCAGCTTCGAAGTCGACTCCTACGAGCAGTACTTC. This chain connects TRBV5-1 to TRBJ2-7; no clear D. The CDR3 spans 14 residues. Germline CDR1 SGHRS, CDR2 YFSETQ. V was pared by 2 bases and J by 0 bases, with 9 bases between.

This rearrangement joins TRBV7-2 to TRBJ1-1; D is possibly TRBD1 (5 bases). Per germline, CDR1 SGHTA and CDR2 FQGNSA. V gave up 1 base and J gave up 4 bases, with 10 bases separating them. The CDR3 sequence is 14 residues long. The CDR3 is CASSLVGGTTEAFF. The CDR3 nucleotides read TGTGCCAGCAGCTTAGTTGGGGGAACCACTGAAGCTTTCTTT.

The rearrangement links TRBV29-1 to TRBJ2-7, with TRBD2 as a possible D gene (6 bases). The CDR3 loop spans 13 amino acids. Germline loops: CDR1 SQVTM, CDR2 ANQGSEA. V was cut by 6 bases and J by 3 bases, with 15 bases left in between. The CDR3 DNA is TGCAGCGTGGTTGTGCGGGGAAACTACGAGCAGTACTTC. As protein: CSVVVRGNYEQYF.

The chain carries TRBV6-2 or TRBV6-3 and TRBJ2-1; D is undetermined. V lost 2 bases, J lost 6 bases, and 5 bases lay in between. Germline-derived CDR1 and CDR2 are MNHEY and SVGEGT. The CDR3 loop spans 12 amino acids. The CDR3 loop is CASSYIPNEQFF. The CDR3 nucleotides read TGTGCCAGCAGTTACATCCCCAATGAGCAGTTCTTC.

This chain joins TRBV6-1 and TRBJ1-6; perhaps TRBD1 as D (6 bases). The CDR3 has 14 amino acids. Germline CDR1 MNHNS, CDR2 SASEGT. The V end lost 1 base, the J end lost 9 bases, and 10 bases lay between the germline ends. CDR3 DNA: TGTGCCAGCAGTGAAGGACAGGTTGGTTCACCCCTCCACTTT. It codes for CASSEGQVGSPLHF.

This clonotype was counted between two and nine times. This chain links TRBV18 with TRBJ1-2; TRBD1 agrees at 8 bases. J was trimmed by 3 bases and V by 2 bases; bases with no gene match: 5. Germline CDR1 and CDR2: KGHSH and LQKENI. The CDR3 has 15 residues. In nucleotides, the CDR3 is TGTGCCAGCTCACCAGAGACAGGGGTTCACTATGGCTACACCTTC. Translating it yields CASSPETGVHYGYTF.

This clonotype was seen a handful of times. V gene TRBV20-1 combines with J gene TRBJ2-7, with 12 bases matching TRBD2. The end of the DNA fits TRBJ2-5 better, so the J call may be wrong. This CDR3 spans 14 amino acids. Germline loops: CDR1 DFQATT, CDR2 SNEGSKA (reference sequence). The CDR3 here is CSASPLAGGGTQYF. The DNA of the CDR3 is TGCAGTGCTTCCCCACTAGCGGGGGGTGGGACCCAGTACTTC.